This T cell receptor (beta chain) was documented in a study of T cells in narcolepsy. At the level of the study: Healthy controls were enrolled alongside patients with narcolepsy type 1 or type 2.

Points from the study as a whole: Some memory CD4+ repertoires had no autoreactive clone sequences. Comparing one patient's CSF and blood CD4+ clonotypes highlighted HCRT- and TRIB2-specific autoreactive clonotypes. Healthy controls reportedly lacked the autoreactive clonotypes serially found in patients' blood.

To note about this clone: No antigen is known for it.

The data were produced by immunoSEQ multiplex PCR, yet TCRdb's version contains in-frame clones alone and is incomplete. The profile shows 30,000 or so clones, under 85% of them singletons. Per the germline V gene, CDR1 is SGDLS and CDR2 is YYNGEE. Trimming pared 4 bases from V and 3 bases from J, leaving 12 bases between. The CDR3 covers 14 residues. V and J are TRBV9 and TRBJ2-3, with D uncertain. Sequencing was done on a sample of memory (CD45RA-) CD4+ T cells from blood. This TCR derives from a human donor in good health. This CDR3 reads CASSLRPSTDTQYF. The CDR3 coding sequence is TGTGCCAGCAGCCTACGGCCCAGTACAGATACGCAGTATTTT. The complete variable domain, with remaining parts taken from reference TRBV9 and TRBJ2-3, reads DSGVTQTPKHLITATGQRVTLRCSPRSGDLSVYWYQQSLDQGLQFLIQYYNGEERAKGNILERFSAQQFPDLHSELNLSSLELGDSALYFCASSLRPSTDTQYFGPGTRLTVL.